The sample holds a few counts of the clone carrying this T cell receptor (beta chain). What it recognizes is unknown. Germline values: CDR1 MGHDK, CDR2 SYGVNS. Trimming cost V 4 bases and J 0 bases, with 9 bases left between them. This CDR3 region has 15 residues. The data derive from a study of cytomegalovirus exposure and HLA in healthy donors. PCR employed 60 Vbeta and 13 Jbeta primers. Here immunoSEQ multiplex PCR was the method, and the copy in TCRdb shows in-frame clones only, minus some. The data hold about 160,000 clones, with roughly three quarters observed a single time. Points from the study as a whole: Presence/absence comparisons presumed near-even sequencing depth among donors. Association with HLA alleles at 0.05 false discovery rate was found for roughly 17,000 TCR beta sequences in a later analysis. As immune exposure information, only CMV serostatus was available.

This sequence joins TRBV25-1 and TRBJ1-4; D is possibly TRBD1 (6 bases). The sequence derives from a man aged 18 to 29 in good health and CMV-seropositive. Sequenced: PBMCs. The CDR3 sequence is CASSVGGSTNEKLFF. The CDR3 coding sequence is TGTGCCAGCAGTGTAGGGGGATCAACTAATGAAAAACTGTTTTTT.